This T cell receptor (beta chain) is drawn from a study of blood T cell repertoires in COVID-19. At the level of the study: Samples came from the United States, Italy and Spain, spanning acute and convalescent COVID-19.

CDR1 is SGHAT and CDR2 is FQNNGV in the germline V gene. V was clipped by 3 bases and J by 8 bases, with 7 bases between them. The CDR3 has 11 residues. Original data processing: Scientists estimated how many nucleated cells there were by amplifying reference gene primers. Assay: immunoSEQ multiplex PCR; the TCRdb copy retains only in-frame clones and omits some. D and trimming were read from the DNA, whereas the V and J calls and clone size are those reported in that table. The data show over 250,000 clones, roughly 85% seen once. The V call is TRBV11-2, the J call TRBJ1-1; the D is unclear. The sample comprised peripheral blood. This clonotype was obtained from a woman in her 70s with acute or convalescent COVID-19. The CDR3 loop reads CASSFRSEAFF. CDR3 DNA sequence: TGTGCCAGCAGCTTTAGAAGCGAAGCTTTCTTT.